The 2 T cell receptor beta chains in this list originate from one sample, sequenced in a study of blood T cell repertoires in COVID-19. The assay was immunoSEQ multiplex PCR, and TCRdb's table has in-frame clones only and misses some. The table has roughly 240,000 clones, approximately 86% seen once. Sequenced material: peripheral blood. The receptor source for this set is a young man with active or convalescent COVID-19.

V usage is TRBV6-1 and J usage is TRBJ2-3; TRBD2 matches 8 bases. The CDR3 sequence is 14 residues long. Trimming took 2 bases from V and 11 from J; bases not matched to a gene: 9. Per germline, CDR1 MNHNS and CDR2 SASEGT. The CDR3 region is CASSETFSGVGQYF. CDR3 DNA: TGTGCCAGCAGTGAAACTTTTAGCGGGGTGGGGCAGTATTTT.

The gene calls are TRBV5-1 and TRBJ2-2; 8 positions match TRBD2. V trimming: 4 bases; J trimming: 2 bases; junction bases outside the gene matches: 13. The CDR3 totals 18 residues. Germline V gene lookup returns CDR1 SGHRS and CDR2 YFSETQ. The CDR3 spells CASSPNPLGLANTGELFF. The CDR3 DNA reads as TGCGCCAGCAGCCCCAACCCCCTTGGACTAGCCAACACCGGGGAGCTGTTTTTT.